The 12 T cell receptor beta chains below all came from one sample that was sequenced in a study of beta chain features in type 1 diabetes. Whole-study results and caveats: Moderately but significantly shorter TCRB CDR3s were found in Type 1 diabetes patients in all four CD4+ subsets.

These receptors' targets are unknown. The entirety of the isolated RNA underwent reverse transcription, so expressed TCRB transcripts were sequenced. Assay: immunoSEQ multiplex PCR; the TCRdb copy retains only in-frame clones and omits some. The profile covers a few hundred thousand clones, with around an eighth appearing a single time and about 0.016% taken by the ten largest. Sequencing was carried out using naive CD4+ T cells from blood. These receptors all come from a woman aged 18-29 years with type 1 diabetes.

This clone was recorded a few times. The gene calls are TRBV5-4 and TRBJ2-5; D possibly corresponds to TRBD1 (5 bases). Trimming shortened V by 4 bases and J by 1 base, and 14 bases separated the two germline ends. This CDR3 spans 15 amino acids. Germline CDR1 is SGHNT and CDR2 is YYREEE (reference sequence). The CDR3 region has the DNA TGTGCCAGCAGCGCGGTTGGGCAGGGCCAAGAGACCCAGTACTTC. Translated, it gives CASSAVGQGQETQYF.

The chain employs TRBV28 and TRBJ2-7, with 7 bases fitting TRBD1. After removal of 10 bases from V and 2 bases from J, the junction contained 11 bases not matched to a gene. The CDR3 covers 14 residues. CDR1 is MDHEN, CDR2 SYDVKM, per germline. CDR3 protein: CATRQGTATYEQYF. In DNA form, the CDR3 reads TGTGCCACCCGGCAGGGGACAGCAACCTACGAGCAGTACTTC. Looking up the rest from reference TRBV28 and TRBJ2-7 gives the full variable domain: DVKVTQSSRYLVKRTGEKVFLECVQDMDHENMFWYRQDPGLGLRLIYFSYDVKMKEKGDIPEGYSVSREKKERFSLILESASTNQTSMYLCATRQGTATYEQYFGPGTRLTVT.

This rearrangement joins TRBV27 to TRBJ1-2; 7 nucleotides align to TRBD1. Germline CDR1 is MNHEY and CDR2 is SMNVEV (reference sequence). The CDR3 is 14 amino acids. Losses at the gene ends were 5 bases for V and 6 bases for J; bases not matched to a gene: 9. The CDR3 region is CASSLRGTANGYTF. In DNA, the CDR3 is TGTGCCAGCAGTCTGAGAGGGACAGCTAATGGCTACACCTTC.

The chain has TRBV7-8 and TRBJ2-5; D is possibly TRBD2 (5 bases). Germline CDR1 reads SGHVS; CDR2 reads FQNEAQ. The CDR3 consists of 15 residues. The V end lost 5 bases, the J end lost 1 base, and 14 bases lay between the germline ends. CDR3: CASSTPDGIQETQYF. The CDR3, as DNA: TGTGCCAGCAGCACCCCGGACGGGATCCAAGAGACCCAGTACTTC.

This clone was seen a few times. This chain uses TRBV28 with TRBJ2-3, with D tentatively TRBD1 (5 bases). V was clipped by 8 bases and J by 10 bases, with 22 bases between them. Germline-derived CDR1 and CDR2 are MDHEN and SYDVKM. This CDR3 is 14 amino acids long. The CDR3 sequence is CASLELLGHRPQYF. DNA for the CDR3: TGTGCCAGCTTGGAGCTTTTGGGGCATCGTCCGCAGTATTTT.

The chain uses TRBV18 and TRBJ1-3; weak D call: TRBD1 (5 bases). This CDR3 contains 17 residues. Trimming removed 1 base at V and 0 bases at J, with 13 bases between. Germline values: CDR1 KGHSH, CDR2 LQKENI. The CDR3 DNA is TGTGCCAGCTCACCACTGTCAGGGACTTACTCTGGAAACACCATATATTTT. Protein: CASSPLSGTYSGNTIYF.

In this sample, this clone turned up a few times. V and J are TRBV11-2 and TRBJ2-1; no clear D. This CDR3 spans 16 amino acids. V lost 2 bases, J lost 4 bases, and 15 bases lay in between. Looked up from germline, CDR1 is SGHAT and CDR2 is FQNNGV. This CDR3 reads CASSLLYSQPYNEQFF. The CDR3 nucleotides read TGTGCCAGCAGCTTATTATATAGCCAGCCTTACAATGAGCAGTTCTTC. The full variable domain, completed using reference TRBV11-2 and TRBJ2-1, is EAGVAQSPRYKIIEKRQSVAFWCNPISGHATLYWYQQILGQGPKLLIQFQNNGVVDDSQLPKDRFSAERLKGVDSTLKIQPAKLEDSAVYLCASSLLYSQPYNEQFFGPGTRLTVL.

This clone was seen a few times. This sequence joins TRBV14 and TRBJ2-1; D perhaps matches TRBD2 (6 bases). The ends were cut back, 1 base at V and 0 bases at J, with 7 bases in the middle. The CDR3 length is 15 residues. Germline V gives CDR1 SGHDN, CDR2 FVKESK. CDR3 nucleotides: TGTGCCAGCAGCCAAGGAGCGGGCTCCTACAATGAGCAGTTCTTC. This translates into CASSQGAGSYNEQFF.

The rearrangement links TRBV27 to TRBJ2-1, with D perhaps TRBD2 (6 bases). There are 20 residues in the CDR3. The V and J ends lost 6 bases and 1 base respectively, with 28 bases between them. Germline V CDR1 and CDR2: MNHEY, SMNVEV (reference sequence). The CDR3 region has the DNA TGTGCCAGCAGCCCCGTTCGTGGGGGGAAGATTGGGGGTTCCTACAATGAGCAGTTCTTC. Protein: CASSPVRGGKIGGSYNEQFF.

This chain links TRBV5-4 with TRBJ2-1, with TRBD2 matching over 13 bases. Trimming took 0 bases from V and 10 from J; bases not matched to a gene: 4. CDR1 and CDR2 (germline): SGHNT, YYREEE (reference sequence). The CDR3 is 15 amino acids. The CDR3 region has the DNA TGTGCCAGCAGCTTGGTAACTAGCGGGAGGGACGAGCAGTTCTTC. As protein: CASSLVTSGRDEQFF.

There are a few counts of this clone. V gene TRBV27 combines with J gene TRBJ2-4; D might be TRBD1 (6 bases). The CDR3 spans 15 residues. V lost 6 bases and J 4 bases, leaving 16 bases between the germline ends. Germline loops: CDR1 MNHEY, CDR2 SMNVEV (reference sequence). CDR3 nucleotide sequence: TGTGCCAGCAGGGGCGCAGGGGAAGCTAAAAACATTCAGTACTTC. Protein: CASRGAGEAKNIQYF.

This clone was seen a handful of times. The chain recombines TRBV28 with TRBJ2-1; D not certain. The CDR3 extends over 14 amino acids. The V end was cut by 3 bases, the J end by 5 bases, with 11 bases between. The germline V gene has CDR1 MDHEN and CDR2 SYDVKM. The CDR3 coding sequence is TGTGCCAGCAGTTTTTCCCGGTCTAACAATGAGCAGTTCTTC. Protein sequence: CASSFSRSNNEQFF.